The TCR beta chain described here comes from a study of T cells expressing NK-cell markers. CDR1 is LNHDA and CDR2 is SQIVND in the germline V gene (reference sequence). The CDR3 spans 11 residues. Following a re-call of the 5' RACE reads, TCRdb has one entry per CDR3 protein and lacks DNA. The data show roughly 180,000 distinct CDR3 sequences, and the top ten clones hold around 20%. As concerns this clonotype: Its specificity is unknown.

Whole-study results and caveats: Researchers report these clonotypes also headed the CD3+CD56-NKG2C+ fraction in four donors.

The V gene is TRBV19, the J gene TRBJ1-2. This TCR was recovered from a man aged 18-70 years in good health. Sequenced: blood T cells: a sorted CD56 or NKG2C T cell subset, CD4+ or CD8+ T cells, or bulk PBMC T cells (not recorded which). The chain's CDR3 is CASSLSKSYTF.